The 18 T cell receptor beta chains given below trace back to one sample, sequenced in a study of blood T cell repertoires in COVID-19. Sequenced by immunoSEQ multiplex PCR; TCRdb stores in-frame clones only, minus some. The sample contains around 130,000 clones, roughly 86% of which appear only once. Source material: PBMCs or T cells enriched from blood (not recorded which). These receptors came from a woman between 50 and 59 years old with acute COVID-19.

The V call is TRBV5-3, the J call TRBJ2-3, with D tentatively TRBD1 (5 bases). TRBV5-3 falls under the ORF class, with uncertain function. V was shortened by 8 bases and J by 6 bases, with 13 bases between the two germline ends. The CDR3 covers 12 residues. The CDR3 loop is CASQGGWDTQYF. The CDR3 nucleotides read TGTGCCAGTCAGGGTGGGTGGGATACGCAGTATTTT.

The J gene is TRBJ1-4, the V gene TRBV7-9, with 7 positions matching TRBD1. The CDR3 runs 15 residues. The junction had 4 bases not matched to a gene; V was cut back by 6 bases and J by 0 bases. The germline V gene encodes CDR1 SEHNR and CDR2 FQNEAQ (reference sequence). The CDR3 loop reads CASRATGATNEKLFF. The CDR3 DNA is TGTGCCAGCAGAGCCACAGGGGCAACTAATGAAAAACTGTTTTTT.

The rearrangement links TRBV29-1 to TRBJ1-1, with D possibly TRBD1 on 6 matching bases. The V and J ends lost 8 bases and 0 bases respectively, with 13 bases between them. Germline lookup yields CDR1 SQVTM and CDR2 ANQGSEA. CDR3 length: 13 residues. The CDR3 bases are TGCAGCTCGGCGGGGGGCATGAACACTGAAGCTTTCTTT. Encoded protein: CSSAGGMNTEAFF.

This clone was observed once. The chain uses TRBV4-1 and TRBJ2-1; D unresolved. This CDR3 has 18 amino acids. CDR1 is MGHRA and CDR2 is YSYEKL in the germline V gene. With 3 bases removed from V and 7 bases from J, the gap between germline ends came to 25 bases. CDR3 sequence (DNA): TGCGCCAGCAGCCACCCCACGGTTGGATCTCCCCGGGTAAATGAGCAGTTCTTC. It specifies CASSHPTVGSPRVNEQFF.

This rearrangement joins TRBV19 to TRBJ1-4; D is possibly TRBD1 (5 bases). Germline V gives CDR1 LNHDA, CDR2 SQIVND (reference sequence). The CDR3 has 14 residues. V was pared by 8 bases and J by 7 bases, with 17 bases between. CDR3 bases: TGTGCCAGTGGGCAGTCCACTGGGGCTGAAAAACTGTTTTTT. Protein product: CASGQSTGAEKLFF.

J is TRBJ1-6 and V is TRBV29-1; 9 bases line up with TRBD1. Germline assignment: CDR1 SQVTM and CDR2 ANQGSEA. The CDR3 is made up of 13 amino acids. V lost 7 bases, J lost 7 bases, and 5 bases stayed unmatched. CDR3 residues: CSATQGANSPLHF. DNA for the CDR3: TGCAGCGCGACACAGGGGGCGAATTCACCCCTCCACTTT.

This clone was picked up a small number of times. The chain recombines TRBV29-1 with TRBJ1-2; D uncertain. The CDR3 runs 12 residues. V lost 3 bases and J lost 6, with 11 bases in between. CDR1 SQVTM and CDR2 ANQGSEA come from the germline V gene. The CDR3 loop reads CSVEGGKDGYTF. The CDR3 DNA is TGCAGCGTTGAGGGAGGGAAAGATGGCTACACCTTC.

V usage is TRBV18 and J usage is TRBJ2-7, with 8 bases matching TRBD1. With 6 bases clipped from V and 4 bases from J, the junction kept 8 bases outside the gene matches. This CDR3 comprises 14 residues. Germline V gives CDR1 KGHSH, CDR2 LQKENI. This CDR3 is CASSDGQGPYEQYF. CDR3 sequence (DNA): TGTGCCAGCTCGGATGGACAGGGTCCTTACGAGCAGTACTTC.

This clone was observed at least ten times. The genes are TRBV7-8 and TRBJ2-5; perhaps TRBD2 as D (7 bases). The CDR3 loop spans 14 amino acids. Trimming took 1 base from V and 13 from J, leaving 19 bases between them. Germline CDR1 SGHVS, CDR2 FQNEAQ. The CDR3 DNA reads TGTGCCAGCAGCTTAGATTCTAGCGGACAGCCCTTGTACTTC. Translation: CASSLDSSGQPLYF.

The chain joins TRBV14 to TRBJ2-3; 7 bases are a match to TRBD2. Trimming removed 4 bases from V and 6 bases from J; junction bases left unmatched: 16. Germline V gene data show CDR1 as SGHDN and CDR2 as FVKESK. CDR3 length equals 17 residues. In nucleotides, the CDR3 is TGTGCCAGCAGCCCCCTTGGAGAAGGGAGGGGCTCGGATACGCAGTATTTT. Protein product: CASSPLGEGRGSDTQYF.

Worth noting for this clone: This clone may be a read error of a much larger clone one base away. The chain joins TRBV7-3 to TRBJ1-5; D unclear. V dropped 5 bases and J dropped 4 bases, with 3 bases sitting between them. CDR3 length: 11 residues. Germline V CDR1 and CDR2: SGHTA, FQGTGA. The CDR3 DNA sequence: TGTGCCAGCAGCCTAAATCAGCCCCAGCATTTT. Protein: CASSLNQPQHF.

V usage is TRBV7-2 and J usage is TRBJ2-3, with TRBD2 matching over 14 bases. The germline CDR1 and CDR2 sequences are SGHTA and FQGNSA. The CDR3 is 17 amino acids. V was clipped by 5 bases and J by 6 bases; unmatched bases: 10. The CDR3 bases are TGTGCCAGCAGCCTTTTTCGACTAGCGGGAGGGGAGGATACGCAGTATTTT. This sequence encodes CASSLFRLAGGEDTQYF.

Regarding this clone: Distinct nucleotide sequences in the sample also encode this CDR3. The chain uses TRBV19 and TRBJ1-5, with D possibly TRBD1 on 6 matching bases. The CDR3 consists of 14 residues. Trimming took 3 bases from V and 3 from J, leaving 9 bases between them. The germline gives CDR1 LNHDA, CDR2 SQIVND (reference sequence). This CDR3 reads CASSIRDTNQPQHF. For the CDR3, the DNA is TGTGCCAGTAGTATCCGGGACACCAATCAGCCCCAGCATTTT.

This chain uses TRBV18 with TRBJ2-5; no reliable D call. V lost 4 bases and J lost 7, with 10 bases in between. The CDR3 totals 12 residues. Looked up from germline, CDR1 is KGHSH and CDR2 is LQKENI. CDR3 amino acids: CASSLSLGTQYF. In nucleotides, the CDR3 is TGTGCCAGCTCACTCAGTCTAGGGACCCAGTACTTC.

The gene calls are TRBV29-1 and TRBJ2-1; tentatively, D is TRBD2 (6 bases). Per germline, CDR1 SQVTM and CDR2 ANQGSEA. V dropped 6 bases and J dropped 8 bases, with 17 bases sitting between them. The CDR3 totals 13 residues. The DNA for the CDR3 is TGCAGCGTCCTAGAACTACGGGGGTATGAGCAGTTCTTC. Encoded protein: CSVLELRGYEQFF.

The chain combines TRBV27 with TRBJ1-2; no definite D call. Germline values: CDR1 MNHEY, CDR2 SMNVEV (reference sequence). The CDR3 runs to 13 residues. V was pared by 3 bases and J by 4 bases, with 9 bases between. CDR3 in DNA: TGTGCCAGCAGTTTTGGAGTTTCCTATGGCTACACCTTC. Translated, it gives CASSFGVSYGYTF.

The CDR3 protein is CASSVSRSSYEQYF. The CDR3 coding sequence is TGTGCCAGCAGCGTTAGCCGGAGCTCCTACGAGCAGTACTTC. This chain links TRBV7-2 with TRBJ2-7; D is ambiguous. This CDR3 has 14 residues. Germline CDR1 reads SGHTA; CDR2 reads FQGNSA. The V and J ends lost 5 bases and 0 bases respectively, with 11 bases between them.

On this clone itself: The same CDR3 also results from other DNA sequences found in this sample. The V gene is TRBV29-1, the J gene TRBJ2-5; D call uncertain. Germline V gene sequence: CDR1 SQVTM, CDR2 ANQGSEA. The CDR3 covers 12 residues. V lost 4 bases to trimming and J lost 1 base, with 7 bases between them. CDR3 in amino acids: CSVVGSQETQYF. The CDR3 region has the DNA TGCAGCGTTGTCGGGTCCCAAGAGACCCAGTACTTC. Based on the CDR3 plus reference TRBV29-1 and TRBJ2-5, the full variable domain is SAVISQKPSRDICQRGTSLTIQCQVDSQVTMMFWYRQQPGQSLTLIATANQGSEATYESGFVIDKFPISRPNLTFSTLTVSNMSPEDSSIYLCSVVGSQETQYFGPGTRLLVL.